A selection of T cell receptor beta chains follows, all from one sample in a study of radiotherapy plus CTLA-4 blockade in lung cancer. The assay was immunoSEQ multiplex PCR, and TCRdb's table has in-frame clones only and misses some. The profile shows tens of thousands of clones, 70% to 80% of them singletons. The source was peripheral blood, collected from a patient treated with radiotherapy plus ipilimumab. The receptors stem from a human donor with non-small cell lung cancer who had a complete response to radiotherapy plus ipilimumab. Both conserved end residues are part of each CDR3. A D gene is named only where the DNA matches it firmly. Clone size is stated in some rows and not others, as once, few, many or a class when expanded.

v_call	d_call	clone_size	j_call	cdr3_nt	cdr3_aa
TRBV27	.	.	TRBJ2-1	TGTGCCAGCAGTTTAGGGCGGGCGGTTCGCTCCTACAATGAGCAGTTCTTC	CASSLGRAVRSYNEQFF
TRBV5-1	TRBD2	once	TRBJ2-7	TGCGCCAGCAGCTTTGTGGGCGGGGGGCCGTTAGAGCAGTACTTC	CASSFVGGGPLEQYF
TRBV12-5	TRBD1	.	TRBJ2-1	TGTGCTAGTGCCCGGACAGGGGGCCGGGATGAGCAGTTCTTC	CASARTGGRDEQFF
TRBV5-1	TRBD2	.	TRBJ2-1	TGCGCCAGCAGCTTTGGGACTAGCGGGTCCAATGAGCAGTTCTTC	CASSFGTSGSNEQFF
TRBV5-5	TRBD1	.	TRBJ1-2	TGTGCCAGCAGCATCCTCCGAGACAGGGGAACAGCTAACTATGGCTACACCTTC	CASSILRDRGTANYGYTF
TRBV5-1	.	few	TRBJ1-2	TGCGCCAGCAGCTTGGAGACAGACTATGGCTACACCTTC	CASSLETDYGYTF
TRBV6-1	TRBD1	.	TRBJ1-5	TGTGCCAGCAGTGAACCCGGACAGGGACCTACGTATAGCAATCAGCCCCAGCATTTT	CASSEPGQGPTYSNQPQHF
TRBV7-9	.	.	TRBJ1-2	TGTGCCAGCAGCACCGCGGGGGCGTCTGGCTACACCTTC	CASSTAGASGYTF
TRBV14	.	few	TRBJ1-1	TGTGCCAGCAGCCAAGGAGGTTGGAGAAACATTAGAAACACTGAAGCTTTCTTT	CASSQGGWRNIRNTEAFF
TRBV6-5	TRBD1	.	TRBJ1-1	TGTGCCAGCAGTCCTACAGGGGCCGTAGGGGCTTTCTTT	CASSPTGAVGAFF
TRBV6-5	TRBD1	.	TRBJ2-3	TGTGCCAGCACGACTGACAGGGGCACAGATACGCAGTATTTT	CASTTDRGTDTQYF
TRBV29-1	TRBD2	.	TRBJ2-1	TGCAGCGTTGGGCTCGAGGGAGGGTACAGTGAGCAGTTCTTC	CSVGLEGGYSEQFF
TRBV10-3	.	.	TRBJ2-5	TGTGCCGTCAAGACCGGCCGGGATCAAGAGACCCAGTACTTC	CAVKTGRDQETQYF
TRBV6-1	.	once	TRBJ2-1	TGTGCCAGCAGTGACAGGGGTCCCTACAATGAGCAGTTCTTC	CASSDRGPYNEQFF
TRBV18	.	.	TRBJ1-1	TGTGCCAGCTCAACCCTAGGAATGAGGTCCAAGGGGACTGAAGCTTTCTTT	CASSTLGMRSKGTEAFF
TRBV15	TRBD2	.	TRBJ2-1	TGTGCCACCAGCCCCCCCGGGCAGCGGGAGAGATACAATGAGCAGTTCTTC	CATSPPGQRERYNEQFF
TRBV9	TRBD1	.	TRBJ2-1	TGTGCCAGCAGCGTAGTTTCTGAGACAGGGAGAGGCAATGAGCAGTTCTTC	CASSVVSETGRGNEQFF